Listed below are T cell receptor beta chains from one sample, sequenced in a study of persistence of HIV-infected CD4 T cells. Their specific antigens are unknown. Generated by immunoSEQ multiplex PCR, the TCRdb table keeps only in-frame clones and is missing some. The data contain about 45,000 clones, about 88% of them singletons. The sample in question was CD4+ T cells sorted from PBMCs after approximately 19-hour stimulation, obtained from a patient who received antiretroviral therapy. These receptors all stem from an adult woman with HIV who was CMV-seropositive. Each CDR3 is given with its conserved first and last residue. The order of the fields is D gene, clone size, J gene, V gene, CDR3 DNA, CDR3 protein. The D gene is left open where the match is weak. Only part of the rows carry a size: once, few, many, or a class if the clone is expanded.

>NA|NA|TRBJ2-2|TRBV10-3
TGTGCCATCCGGGCAGGGATCGCGAACACCGGGGAGCTGTTTTTT
CAIRAGIANTGELFF
>TRBD2|NA|TRBJ2-3|TRBV18
TGTGCCAGCTCACTTATGAGCGGGGGGCCCACAGATACGCAGTATTTT
CASSLMSGGPTDTQYF
>TRBD1|NA|TRBJ1-6|TRBV5-3
TGTGCCAGAAGGCGGAGGGGGCCCGTCGGCTCCTATAATTCACCCCTCCACTTT
CARRRRGPVGSYNSPLHF
>TRBD1|NA|TRBJ2-2|TRBV5-1
TGCGCCAGCAGCGCGGGACAGGAGGTTACCGGGGAGCTGTTTTTT
CASSAGQEVTGELFF
>NA|NA|TRBJ2-1|TRBV9
TGTGCCAGCAGCGTAGGGGGGCGGGCACGGTCGGAGCAGTTCTTC
CASSVGGRARSEQFF
>NA|NA|TRBJ2-3|TRBV11-3
TGTGCCAGCAGCTTAGGGGGCACAGATACGCAGTATTTT
CASSLGGTDTQYF
>NA|NA|TRBJ2-5|TRBV27
TGTGCCAGCAGTTTATCGACAGGGGCCGGGGGGGCCCAGTACTTC
CASSLSTGAGGAQYF
>NA|NA|TRBJ1-5|TRBV9
TGTGCCAGCAGCGCCCTGGACTCCTCCAATCAGCCCCAGCATTTT
CASSALDSSNQPQHF
>TRBD1|NA|TRBJ1-5|TRBV6-5
TGTGCCAGCATCGGGACAGCCAATCAGCCCCAGCATTTT
CASIGTANQPQHF
>NA|NA|TRBJ2-1|TRBV6-2/TRBV6-3
TGTGCCAGCAGTTACTCCCCGGGGCAAGTTAACAATGAGCAGTTCTTC
CASSYSPGQVNNEQFF
>NA|NA|TRBJ1-2|TRBV25-1
TGTGCCAGCAGTGATTTCACAAACTATGGCTACACCTTC
CASSDFTNYGYTF
>NA|NA|TRBJ1-1|TRBV3-1/TRBV3-2
TGTGCCAGCAGCCACACAGGGAGGGGTAACACTGAAGCTTTCTTT
CASSHTGRGNTEAFF
>NA|NA|TRBJ1-6|TRBV27
TGTGCCAGCAGCCCGTCTGGACAGCCGAATTCACCCCTCCACTTT
CASSPSGQPNSPLHF
>TRBD2|NA|TRBJ2-3|TRBV7-3
TGTGCCAGCAGCCTAACTTCTCGGAGCGGGGGGATCACAGATACGCAGTATTTT
CASSLTSRSGGITDTQYF
>NA|NA|TRBJ2-2|TRBV2
TGTGCCAGCAAGGTGGCAGGGAACACCGGGGAGCTGTTTTTT
CASKVAGNTGELFF
>NA|NA|TRBJ2-3|TRBV7-3
TGTGCCAGCAGCCCCAACCACGGATCAGATACGCAGTATTTT
CASSPNHGSDTQYF
>TRBD1|once|TRBJ1-2|TRBV18
TGTGCCAGCTCACCTCTCGACAGGGGAGACTATGGCTACACCTTC
CASSPLDRGDYGYTF